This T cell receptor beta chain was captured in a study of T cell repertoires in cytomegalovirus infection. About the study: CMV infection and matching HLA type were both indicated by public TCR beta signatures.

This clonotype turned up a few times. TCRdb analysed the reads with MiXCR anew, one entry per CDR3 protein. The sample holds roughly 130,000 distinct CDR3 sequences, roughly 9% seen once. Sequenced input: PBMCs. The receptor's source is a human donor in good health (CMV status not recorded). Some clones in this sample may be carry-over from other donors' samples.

CDR3 nucleotides: TGTGCCTGGAGTGAAAGTCAGTTCAATCAGCCCCAGCATTTT. Its translation: CAWSESQFNQPQHF. The V call is TRBV30, the J call TRBJ1-5, with D uncertain. Germline CDR1 reads GTSNPN; CDR2 reads SVGIG (reference sequence). The CDR3 extends over 14 amino acids. The germline V and J ends were trimmed by 1 base and 3 bases, with 10 bases remaining between them.